This TCR beta chain was obtained from a study of human T cells and chemical hapten exposure. Study results and limitations: With patch test score, the counts of PT1 expanded TCRs showed a positive correlation. Following DPC sensitization, TCRs present above 1 in 1000 frequency showed no change.

Turning to this clonotype: Its matching antigen is unknown.

The sample's time point: patch test 2, 6 weeks after DPC sensitization. Treatment denoted: therapeutic diphenylcyclopropenone sensitization with weekly scalp DPC. Trimming at V came to 5 bases and at J to 7 bases, leaving 5 bases not matched to a gene. The CDR3 has 13 amino acids. TCRdb reanalysed the RACE reads using MiXCR and keeps one entry per CDR3 protein. The repertoire holds approximately 350,000 distinct CDR3 sequences, with about 6.9% as singletons. This TCR came from a woman between 18 and 30 years old with alopecia areata. Some clones in this sample may be carry-over from other donors' samples. J is TRBJ2-1 and V is TRBV12-3 or TRBV12-4; 7 nucleotides match TRBD1. Here the sequenced sample was whole blood, taken in connection with sensitization to the hapten diphenylcyclopropenone (DPC). The CDR3 bases are TGTGCCAGCAGTCCGGACAGGCGGAATGAGCAGTTCTTC. This sequence encodes CASSPDRRNEQFF.